Below, 2 T cell receptor beta chains from the same sample are listed, as sequenced in a study of radiation and T cells in renal cell carcinoma. The time point is: blood 4 weeks post-SBRT, at nephrectomy. Described treatment: 15 Gy SBRT to primary tumor, nephrectomy 4 weeks later. Clones were sequenced by immunoSEQ multiplex PCR, and TCRdb holds only the in-frame ones, with some missing. The sample holds roughly 170,000 clones; around 89% are singletons and the top ten take 11%. Material: blood, obtained from a patient whose treatment included radiotherapy and nephrectomy. The receptors here all came from a woman aged 45-60 years with renal cell carcinoma.

The chain joins TRBV4-2 to TRBJ2-1; TRBD2 matches 7 bases. The germline V gene has CDR1 LGHNA and CDR2 YNFKEQ. V dropped 0 bases and J dropped 4; count of bases not matched to a gene: 6. This CDR3 has 16 residues. The CDR3 loop is CASSQDVGGGYNEQFF. CDR3 in DNA: TGTGCCAGCAGCCAAGATGTGGGCGGGGGTTACAATGAGCAGTTCTTC.

V is TRBV4-3 and J is TRBJ2-5; tentatively, D is TRBD1 or TRBD2 (5 bases each). CDR3 length equals 15 residues. V lost 0 bases and J 5 bases, leaving 13 bases between the germline ends. Germline CDR1 and CDR2: LGHNA and YSLEER. The CDR3 DNA reads as TGCGCCAGCAGCCAAGATTTTGGGACCGGTGAGACCCAGTACTTC. Protein product: CASSQDFGTGETQYF.